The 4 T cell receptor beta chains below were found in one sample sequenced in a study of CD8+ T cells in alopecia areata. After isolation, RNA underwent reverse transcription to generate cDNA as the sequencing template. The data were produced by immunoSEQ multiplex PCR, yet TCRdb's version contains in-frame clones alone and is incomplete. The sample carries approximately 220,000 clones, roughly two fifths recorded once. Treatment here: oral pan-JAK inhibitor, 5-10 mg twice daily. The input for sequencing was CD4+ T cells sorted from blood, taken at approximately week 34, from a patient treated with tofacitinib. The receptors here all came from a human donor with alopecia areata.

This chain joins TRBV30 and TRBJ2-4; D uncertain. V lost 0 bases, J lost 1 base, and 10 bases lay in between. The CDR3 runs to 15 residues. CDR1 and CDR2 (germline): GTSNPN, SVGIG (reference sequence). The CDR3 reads CAWSVGLQAKNIQYF. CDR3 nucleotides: TGTGCCTGGAGTGTAGGGCTTCAGGCCAAAAACATTCAGTACTTC.

The CDR3 spells CASSQVGGTGNEQFF. CDR3 in DNA: TGTGCCAGCAGTCAGGTGGGGGGGACAGGGAATGAGCAGTTCTTC. The rearrangement uses TRBV6-6 and TRBJ2-1; 9 bases map to TRBD1. CDR3 length equals 15 residues. CDR1 and CDR2 (germline): MNHNY, SVGAGI (reference sequence). V lost 5 bases, J lost 7 bases, and 9 bases stayed unmatched.

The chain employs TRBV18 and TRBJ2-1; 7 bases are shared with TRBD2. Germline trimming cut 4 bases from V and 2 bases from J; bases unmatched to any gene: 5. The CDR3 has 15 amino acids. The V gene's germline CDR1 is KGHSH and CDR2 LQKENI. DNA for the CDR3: TGTGCCAGCTCACTAGCGGGCCTAACCTACAATGAGCAGTTCTTC. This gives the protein CASSLAGLTYNEQFF. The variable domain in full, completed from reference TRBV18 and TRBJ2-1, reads NAGVMQNPRHLVRRRGQEARLRCSPMKGHSHVYWYRQLPEEGLKFMVYLQKENIIDESGMPKERFSAEFPKEGPSILRIQQVVRGDSAAYFCASSLAGLTYNEQFFGPGTRLTVL.

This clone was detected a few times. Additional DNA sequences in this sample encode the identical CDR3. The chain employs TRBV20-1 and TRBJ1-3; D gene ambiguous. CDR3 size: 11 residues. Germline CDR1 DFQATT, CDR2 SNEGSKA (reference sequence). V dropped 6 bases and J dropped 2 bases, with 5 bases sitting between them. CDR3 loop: CSALTGNTIYF. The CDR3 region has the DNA TGCAGTGCGCTGACTGGAAACACCATATATTTT.